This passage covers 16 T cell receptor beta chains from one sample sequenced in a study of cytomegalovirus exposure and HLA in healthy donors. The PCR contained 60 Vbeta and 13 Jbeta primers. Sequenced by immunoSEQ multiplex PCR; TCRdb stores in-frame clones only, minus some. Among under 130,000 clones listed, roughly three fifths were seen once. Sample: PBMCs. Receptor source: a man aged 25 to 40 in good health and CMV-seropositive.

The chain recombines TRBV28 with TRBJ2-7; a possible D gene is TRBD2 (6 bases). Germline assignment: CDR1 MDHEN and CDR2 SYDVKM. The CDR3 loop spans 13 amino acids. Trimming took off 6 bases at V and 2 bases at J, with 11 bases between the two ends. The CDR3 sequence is CASSRDFPYEQYF. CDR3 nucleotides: TGTGCCAGCAGCCGGGACTTTCCCTACGAGCAGTACTTC. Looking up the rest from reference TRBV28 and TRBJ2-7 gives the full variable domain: DVKVTQSSRYLVKRTGEKVFLECVQDMDHENMFWYRQDPGLGLRLIYFSYDVKMKEKGDIPEGYSVSREKKERFSLILESASTNQTSMYLCASSRDFPYEQYFGPGTRLTVT.

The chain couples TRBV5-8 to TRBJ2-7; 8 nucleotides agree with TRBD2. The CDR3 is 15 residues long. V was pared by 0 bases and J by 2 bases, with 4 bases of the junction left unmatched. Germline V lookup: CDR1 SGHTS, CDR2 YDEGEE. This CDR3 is CASSLAGGRTYEQYF. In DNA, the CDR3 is TGTGCCAGCAGCTTGGCGGGGGGGCGCACCTACGAGCAGTACTTC.

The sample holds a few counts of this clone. CDR3 sequence (DNA): TGTGCCAGCAGCGTAGAGATCGGTCGGGGGGGCAGGAATGAGCAGTTCTTC. Its protein is CASSVEIGRGGRNEQFF. The rearrangement joins TRBV9 to TRBJ2-1; 8 bases are a match to TRBD2. J was trimmed by 7 bases and V by 0 bases; bases with no gene match: 12. Germline values: CDR1 SGDLS, CDR2 YYNGEE. This CDR3 region has 17 residues. The full variable domain, its missing parts supplied by reference TRBV9 and TRBJ2-1, is DSGVTQTPKHLITATGQRVTLRCSPRSGDLSVYWYQQSLDQGLQFLIQYYNGEERAKGNILERFSAQQFPDLHSELNLSSLELGDSALYFCASSVEIGRGGRNEQFFGPGTRLTVL.

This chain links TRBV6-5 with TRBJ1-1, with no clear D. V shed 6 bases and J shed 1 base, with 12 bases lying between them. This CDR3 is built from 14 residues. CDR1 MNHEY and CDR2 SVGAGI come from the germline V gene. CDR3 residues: CASSIRSSNTEAFF. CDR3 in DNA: TGTGCCAGCAGCATACGGTCCTCGAACACTGAAGCTTTCTTT.

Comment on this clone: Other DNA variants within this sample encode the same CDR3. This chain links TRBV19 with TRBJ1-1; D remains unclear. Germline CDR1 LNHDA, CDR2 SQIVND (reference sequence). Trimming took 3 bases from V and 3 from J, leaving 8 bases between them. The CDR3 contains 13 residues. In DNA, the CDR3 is TGTGCCAGTAGTATTAAGGGAGACACTGAAGCTTTCTTT. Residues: CASSIKGDTEAFF.

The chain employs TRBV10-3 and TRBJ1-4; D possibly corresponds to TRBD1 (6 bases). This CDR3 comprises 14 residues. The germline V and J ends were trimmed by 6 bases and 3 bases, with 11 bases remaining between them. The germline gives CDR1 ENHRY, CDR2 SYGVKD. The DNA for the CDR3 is TGTGCCATCAGAGTGGACAGCCCTAATGAAAAACTGTTTTTT. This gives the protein CAIRVDSPNEKLFF.

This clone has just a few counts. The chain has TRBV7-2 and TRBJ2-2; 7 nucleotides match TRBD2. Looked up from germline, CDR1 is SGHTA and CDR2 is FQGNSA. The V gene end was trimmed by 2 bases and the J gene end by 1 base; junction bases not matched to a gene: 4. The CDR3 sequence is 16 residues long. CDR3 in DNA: TGTGCCAGCAGCTTAAACGGGGGGTGGAACACCGGGGAGCTGTTTTTT. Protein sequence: CASSLNGGWNTGELFF.

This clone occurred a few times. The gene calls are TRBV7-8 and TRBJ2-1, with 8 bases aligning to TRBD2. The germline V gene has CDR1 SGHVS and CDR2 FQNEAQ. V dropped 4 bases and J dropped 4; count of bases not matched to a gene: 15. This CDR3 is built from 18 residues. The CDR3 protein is CASSSPLGRGGGYNEQFF. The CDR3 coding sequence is TGTGCCAGCAGCTCGCCCCTCGGGCGGGGCGGGGGGTACAATGAGCAGTTCTTC. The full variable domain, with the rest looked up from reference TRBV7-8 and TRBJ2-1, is GAGVSQSPRYKVAKRGQDVALRCDPISGHVSLFWYQQALGQGPEFLTYFQNEAQLDKSGLPSDRFFAERPEGSVSTLKIQRTQQEDSAVYLCASSSPLGRGGGYNEQFFGPGTRLTVL.

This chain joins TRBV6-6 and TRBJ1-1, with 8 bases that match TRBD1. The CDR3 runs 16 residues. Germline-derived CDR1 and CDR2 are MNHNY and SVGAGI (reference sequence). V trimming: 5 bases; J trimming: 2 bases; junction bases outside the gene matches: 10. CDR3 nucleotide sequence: TGTGCCAGCAGTACCTGGACAGGGAGGGAAAACACTGAAGCTTTCTTT. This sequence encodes CASSTWTGRENTEAFF.

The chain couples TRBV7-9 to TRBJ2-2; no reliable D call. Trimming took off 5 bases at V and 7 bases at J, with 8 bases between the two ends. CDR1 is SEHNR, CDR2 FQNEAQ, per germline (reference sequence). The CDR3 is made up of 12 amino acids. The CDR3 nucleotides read TGTGCCAGCAGCCCGGTGGTCGGGGAGCTGTTTTTT. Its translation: CASSPVVGELFF.

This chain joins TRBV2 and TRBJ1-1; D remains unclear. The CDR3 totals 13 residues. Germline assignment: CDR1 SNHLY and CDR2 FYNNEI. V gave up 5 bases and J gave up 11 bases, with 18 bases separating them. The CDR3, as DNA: TGTGCCAGCAGTCCCTCGTCGTCGGGGAGGGCTTTCTTT. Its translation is CASSPSSSGRAFF.

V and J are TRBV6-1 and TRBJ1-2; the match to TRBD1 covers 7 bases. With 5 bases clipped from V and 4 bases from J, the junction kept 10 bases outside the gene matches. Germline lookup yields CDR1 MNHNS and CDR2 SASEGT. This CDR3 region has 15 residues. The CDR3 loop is CASSRQGTVSYGYTF. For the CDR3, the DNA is TGTGCCAGCAGTCGACAGGGCACCGTCAGCTATGGCTACACCTTC.

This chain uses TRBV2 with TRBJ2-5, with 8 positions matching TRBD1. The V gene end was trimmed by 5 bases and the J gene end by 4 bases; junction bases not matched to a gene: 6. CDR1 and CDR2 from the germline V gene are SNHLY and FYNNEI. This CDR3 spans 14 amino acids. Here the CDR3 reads CASSPAGGVETQYF. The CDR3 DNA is TGTGCCAGCAGTCCGGCAGGGGGCGTAGAGACCCAGTACTTC. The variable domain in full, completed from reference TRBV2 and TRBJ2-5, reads EPEVTQTPSHQVTQMGQEVILRCVPISNHLYFYWYRQILGQKVEFLVSFYNNEISEKSEIFDDQFSVERPDGSNFTLKIRSTKLEDSAMYFCASSPAGGVETQYFGPGTRLLVL.

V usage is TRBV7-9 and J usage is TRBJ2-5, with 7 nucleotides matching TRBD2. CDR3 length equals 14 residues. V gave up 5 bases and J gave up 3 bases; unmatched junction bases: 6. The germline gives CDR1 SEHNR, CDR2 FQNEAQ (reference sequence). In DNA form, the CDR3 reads TGTGCCAGCAGCCCCCCGGGGAGGGAAGAGACCCAGTACTTC. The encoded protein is CASSPPGREETQYF.

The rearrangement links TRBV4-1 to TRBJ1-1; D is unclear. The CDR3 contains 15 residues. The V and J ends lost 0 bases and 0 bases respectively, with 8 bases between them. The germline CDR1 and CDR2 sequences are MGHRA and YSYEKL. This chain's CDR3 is CASSQEGSLNTEAFF. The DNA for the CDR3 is TGCGCCAGCAGCCAAGAAGGGAGTCTGAACACTGAAGCTTTCTTT.

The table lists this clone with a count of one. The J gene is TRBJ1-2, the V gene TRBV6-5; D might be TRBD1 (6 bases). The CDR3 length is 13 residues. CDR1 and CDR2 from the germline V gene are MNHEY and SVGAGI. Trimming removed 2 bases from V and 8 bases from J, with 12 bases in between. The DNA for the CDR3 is TGTGCCAGCAGTTACGGGACAAAAAGGGGCTACACCTTC. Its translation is CASSYGTKRGYTF.